The 3 T cell receptor beta chains reported below all come from one sample, sequenced in a study of shared clonotypes between healthy human individuals. Positively selected for CCR7, the CD45RO-negative cells used as naive CD8 cells excluded terminally differentiated effector memory CD45RA+ cells. TCRdb's table, derived via immunoSEQ multiplex PCR, lists solely in-frame clones and lacks some. The top ten hold around 1.7% of the sample, which has about 2.2 million clones, around 95% seen once. Sequences were obtained from naive CD8+ T cells from PBMCs. These receptors were taken from a man younger than 35 in good health. Some clones in this sample may be carry-over from other donors' samples.

The chain couples TRBV7-7 to TRBJ2-1; tentative D call: TRBD1 (5 bases). The CDR3 covers 13 residues. Germline CDR1 reads SSHAT; CDR2 reads FNYEAQ (reference sequence). V dropped 5 bases and J dropped 8 bases, with 13 bases sitting between them. CDR3 residues: CASSPTGIDEQFF. CDR3 DNA: TGTGCCAGCAGCCCCACAGGAATCGATGAGCAGTTCTTC.

The genes are TRBV15 and TRBJ2-1; D not resolved. Germline lookup yields CDR1 LNHNV and CDR2 YYDKDF (reference sequence). V lost 3 bases, J lost 0 bases, and 15 bases lay in between. The CDR3 loop spans 17 amino acids. CDR3 sequence (DNA): TGTGCCACCAGCAGCCCAACGGCTACGAGCTCCTACAATGAGCAGTTCTTC. This encodes CATSSPTATSSYNEQFF.

The chain uses TRBV9 and TRBJ1-1, with a weak D call TRBD1 (6 bases). The CDR3 length is 13 residues. The germline V gene encodes CDR1 SGDLS and CDR2 YYNGEE. V was trimmed by 1 base and J by 7 bases, leaving 11 bases between them. CDR3 sequence (DNA): TGTGCCAGCAGCGTACAGGGGAGGGGTGAAGCTTTCTTT. This codes for CASSVQGRGEAFF.